This TCR beta chain was captured in a study of blood T cell repertoires in COVID-19. Trimming at V came to 11 bases and at J to 4 bases, leaving 23 bases not matched to a gene. This CDR3 region has 17 residues. Per germline, CDR1 MRHNA and CDR2 SNTAGT. Authors' processing steps: Reference gene primers were amplified, and this amplification served to estimate nucleated cell counts. Sequenced by immunoSEQ multiplex PCR; TCRdb stores in-frame clones only, minus some. That table gives V, J and clone size, and the DNA gave D and trimming. The data contain 300,000 to 350,000 clones, roughly 90% of them singletons.

J is TRBJ2-7 and V is TRBV6-4; TRBD1 matches at 7 bases. This TCR was recovered from a woman aged 25 to 39 who had recovered from COVID-19. The sample consisted of PBMCs or T cells enriched from blood (not recorded which). This CDR3 reads CAPLRQDTRIQGYEQYF. As DNA, the CDR3 is TGTGCCCCGCTGAGGCAGGACACGCGCATACAGGGGTACGAGCAGTACTTC.